The 11 T cell receptor beta chains below were found in one sample sequenced in a study of shared clonotypes between healthy human individuals. Only in-frame clones appear in the TCRdb table, and some are missing; sequencing was by immunoSEQ multiplex PCR. The data hold under 1,100,000 clones, with approximately 76% observed a single time. The sample taken for sequencing was memory CD4+ T cells sorted from blood. Subset here: CD45RA-negative fraction. These receptor sequences come from a man between 18 and 29 years old in good health.

Notes on this clone: The identical CDR3 is also encoded by other nucleotide sequences in the sample. The rearrangement joins TRBV7-2 to TRBJ1-4; no definite D call. Germline assignment: CDR1 SGHTA and CDR2 FQGNSA. The CDR3 spans 15 residues. With 2 bases removed from V and 0 bases from J, the gap between germline ends came to 7 bases. The CDR3 loop reads CASSLLATTNEKLFF. In DNA, the CDR3 is TGTGCCAGCAGCTTACTTGCGACAACTAATGAAAAACTGTTTTTT.

The V call is TRBV5-4, the J call TRBJ1-1; D remains ambiguous. V dropped 5 bases and J dropped 3 bases, with 23 bases sitting between them. CDR3 length: 17 amino acids. Germline CDR1 and CDR2: SGHNT and YYREEE (reference sequence). CDR3 sequence (DNA): TGTGCCAGCAGTTCCGCCACCACGGCAGGAATGCACACTGAAGCTTTCTTT. Translated: CASSSATTAGMHTEAFF.

Only one count was recorded for this clone. This chain links TRBV28 with TRBJ2-7; D uncertain. Germline-derived CDR1 and CDR2 are MDHEN and SYDVKM. CDR3 length equals 11 residues. Trimming removed 8 bases at V and 6 bases at J, with 11 bases between. The CDR3 protein is CASGILGEQYF. The CDR3 nucleotides are TGTGCCAGCGGGATCTTGGGCGAGCAGTACTTC. The entire variable domain, with the rest obtained from reference TRBV28 and TRBJ2-7, is as follows: DVKVTQSSRYLVKRTGEKVFLECVQDMDHENMFWYRQDPGLGLRLIYFSYDVKMKEKGDIPEGYSVSREKKERFSLILESASTNQTSMYLCASGILGEQYFGPGTRLTVT.

The chain has TRBV4-1 and TRBJ1-2; TRBD1 matches at 8 bases. Germline V gives CDR1 MGHRA, CDR2 YSYEKL. This CDR3 is built from 16 residues. V lost 4 bases, J lost 4 bases, and 11 bases stayed unmatched. DNA of the CDR3: TGCGCCAGCAGCCCAAGCGGGGGGGGGACAGGCTATGGCTACACCTTC. Amino acid sequence: CASSPSGGGTGYGYTF.

The genes are TRBV29-1 and TRBJ1-4, with a weak D call TRBD1 (5 bases). Germline V CDR1 and CDR2: SQVTM, ANQGSEA. The V and J ends lost 5 bases and 3 bases respectively, with 13 bases between them. The CDR3 runs to 14 residues. CDR3 DNA sequence: TGCAGCGTTAGGAAGGGGACCTCTAATGAAAAACTGTTTTTT. It yields the protein CSVRKGTSNEKLFF.

The sample holds a few counts of this clone. V is TRBV29-1 and J is TRBJ1-5, with D perhaps matching TRBD1 (6 bases). The V gene's germline CDR1 is SQVTM and CDR2 ANQGSEA. This CDR3 has 13 residues. Trimming removed 3 bases at V and 2 bases at J, with 8 bases between. CDR3 in DNA: TGCAGCGTTGATGCAGGGGGCAATCAGCCCCAGCATTTT. The encoded protein is CSVDAGGNQPQHF.

The rearrangement uses TRBV28 and TRBJ2-3, with no clear D. The germline CDR1 and CDR2 sequences are MDHEN and SYDVKM. The ends were cut back, 2 bases at V and 0 bases at J, with 9 bases in the middle. The CDR3 is made up of 15 amino acids. As DNA, the CDR3 is TGTGCCAGCAGTTTAAGATCTACTAGCACAGATACGCAGTATTTT. Amino acid sequence: CASSLRSTSTDTQYF. The whole variable domain, remainder taken from reference TRBV28 and TRBJ2-3, is DVKVTQSSRYLVKRTGEKVFLECVQDMDHENMFWYRQDPGLGLRLIYFSYDVKMKEKGDIPEGYSVSREKKERFSLILESASTNQTSMYLCASSLRSTSTDTQYFGPGTRLTVL.

CDR3 amino acids: CSVMMGNEQYF. The CDR3 region has the DNA TGCAGTGTCATGATGGGGAACGAGCAGTACTTC. The chain employs TRBV20-1 and TRBJ2-7; D remains unclear. The CDR3 is 11 residues long. The V and J ends lost 7 bases and 5 bases respectively, with 12 bases between them. Germline CDR1 DFQATT, CDR2 SNEGSKA (reference sequence).

The rearrangement links TRBV30 to TRBJ1-2; D ambiguous. Germline CDR1 is GTSNPN and CDR2 is SVGIG (reference sequence). The CDR3 has 12 residues. V was trimmed by 1 base and J by 0 bases, leaving 3 bases between them. The CDR3 spells CAWSEPNYGYTF. The CDR3 bases are TGTGCCTGGAGTGAACCTAACTATGGCTACACCTTC.

The chain is built from TRBV7-8 and TRBJ1-5; maybe TRBD1 (6 bases). Between the trimmed V and J ends, which lost 2 bases and 5 bases, there was a span of 16 bases. The germline gives CDR1 SGHVS, CDR2 FQNEAQ. The CDR3 has 16 residues. CDR3: CASSLFGGRRDQPQHF. CDR3 nucleotide sequence: TGTGCCAGCAGCTTATTTGGGGGCAGGCGGGATCAGCCCCAGCATTTT.

This sequence joins TRBV7-4 and TRBJ1-3; D possibly corresponds to TRBD1 (5 bases). The CDR3 totals 15 residues. The ends were cut back, 5 bases at V and 1 base at J, with 12 bases in the middle. Germline CDR1 reads SGHVT; CDR2 reads SQSDAQ. This CDR3 reads CASSPGWGSGNTIYF. The CDR3 DNA reads TGTGCCAGCAGCCCGGGGTGGGGGTCTGGAAACACCATATATTTT.